This TCR beta chain was sequenced during a study of blood T cell repertoires in COVID-19. Study background: Acute-phase and convalescent COVID-19 samples originated in the United States, Italy and Spain. The analysed material was cDNA or gDNA that came from T cells, B-cell-depleted T cells, or PBMCs.

In the original analysis: Nucleated cell counts were estimated from reference gene primer amplification. Clones were read by immunoSEQ multiplex PCR, and TCRdb kept only the in-frame ones, dropping some. V and J calls and clone size are as listed in that table; D and trimming were resolved from the DNA. The table has around 250,000 clones, about 85% seen once; the top ten hold about 6.9%. Germline CDR1 reads SEHNR; CDR2 reads FQNEAQ (reference sequence). The CDR3 has 16 amino acids. In the case of this clone: The junction departs from germline at one end; a sequencing error may be responsible.

V gene TRBV7-9 combines with J gene TRBJ1-4; possible D gene TRBD1, 6 bases. Specimen: PBMCs or T cells enriched from blood (not recorded which). This sequence was found in a woman between 45 and 60 years old who had been exposed to COVID-19. CDR3 residues: CASSLGTYATNEKLFF. The CDR3 DNA sequence: TGTGCCAGCAGTTTAGGGACATACGCAACTAATGAAAAACTGTTTTTT.